The 14 T cell receptor beta chains below come from one sample, sequenced in a study of T-cell reconstitution after alpha-beta-depleted transplantation in children. This sample's TCRbeta library carried unique molecular identifier barcodes. TCRdb reprocessed the PCR reads via MiXCR and lists one record per CDR3 protein. This sample yields roughly 220,000 distinct CDR3 sequences, of which about 12% are seen a single time; about 2.6% belongs to the top ten. Sequenced here: PBMCs from the stem cell graft donor, sampled from the stem cell graft. The receptors originated from a human donor who donated a stem cell graft to a child with acute lymphoblastic leukemia.

This clonotype has a count of ten or more. The DNA for the CDR3 is TGCAGCGTGACCGGGACAAGACATATGTATGAGCAGTTCTTC. This gives the protein CSVTGTRHMYEQFF. The chain has TRBV29-1 and TRBJ2-1; tentative D call: TRBD1 (6 bases). V lost 6 bases and J 8 bases, leaving 20 bases between the germline ends. Per germline, CDR1 SQVTM and CDR2 ANQGSEA. The CDR3 contains 14 residues.

This clonotype was recorded a few times. The chain employs TRBV7-9 and TRBJ1-1; perhaps TRBD1 as D (5 bases). This CDR3 contains 12 residues. The germline CDR1 and CDR2 sequences are SEHNR and FQNEAQ (reference sequence). With 8 bases removed from V and 3 bases from J, the gap between germline ends came to 10 bases. The CDR3 is CASSGSHTEAFF. The CDR3 coding sequence is TGTGCCAGCTCAGGGAGTCACACTGAAGCTTTCTTT.

The rearrangement links TRBV18 to TRBJ2-7; 7 bases are a match to TRBD2. V was clipped by 0 bases and J by 4 bases; unmatched bases: 6. Germline CDR1 and CDR2: KGHSH and LQKENI. There are 15 residues in the CDR3. CDR3 in DNA: TGTGCCAGCTCACCACCCGCTAGCGGAGATTACGAGCAGTACTTC. Protein sequence: CASSPPASGDYEQYF.

This clonotype was observed at least ten times. The rearrangement uses TRBV7-2 and TRBJ2-5; TRBD2 aligns across 11 bases. The CDR3 is 15 amino acids. Germline lookup yields CDR1 SGHTA and CDR2 FQGNSA. V lost 6 bases, J lost 3 bases, and 6 bases stayed unmatched. CDR3 DNA sequence: TGTGCCAGCAGTCTGAATAGCGGGGGGGAAGAGACCCAGTACTTC. This codes for CASSLNSGGEETQYF.

This clonotype occurred many times. V usage is TRBV7-2 and J usage is TRBJ1-5, with D hard to call. V lost 5 bases and J lost 1, with 6 bases in between. The CDR3 length is 13 residues. Germline V lookup: CDR1 SGHTA, CDR2 FQGNSA. CDR3 loop: CASSLKSNQPQHF. Written as DNA, the CDR3 is TGTGCCAGCAGCCTAAAAAGCAATCAGCCCCAGCATTTT.

This clonotype came up many times. The chain couples TRBV5-1 to TRBJ2-1; TRBD2 aligns across 7 bases. The V segment lost 2 bases and the J segment 7 bases; nucleotides outside the gene matches: 6. CDR1 SGHRS and CDR2 YFSETQ come from the germline V gene. This CDR3 contains 14 residues. The CDR3 DNA sequence: TGCGCCAGCAGCTTAGCGGGAAGTTCGAATGAGCAGTTCTTC. Translation gives CASSLAGSSNEQFF.

V and J are TRBV14 and TRBJ2-7; D is unclear. V lost 0 bases to trimming and J lost 6 bases, with 12 bases between them. The CDR3 runs to 14 residues. CDR1 is SGHDN and CDR2 is FVKESK in the germline V gene. The CDR3 is CASSQDLGSGEQYF. CDR3 DNA sequence: TGTGCCAGCAGCCAAGATCTAGGGTCCGGCGAGCAGTACTTC.

This clonotype showed up many times. This chain connects TRBV4-2 to TRBJ2-3; D not resolved. Deletions cut 0 bases from V and 4 bases from J, with 5 bases between. The CDR3 sequence is 13 residues long. Germline assignment: CDR1 LGHNA and CDR2 YNFKEQ. CDR3 coding DNA: TGTGCCAGCAGCCAAGAATTGTCAGATACGCAGTATTTT. As protein: CASSQELSDTQYF.

This clonotype has at least ten counts. The gene calls are TRBV29-1 and TRBJ2-5, with a tentative D call TRBD1 (6 bases). The CDR3 contains 11 residues. Germline V CDR1 and CDR2: SQVTM, ANQGSEA. The V end was cut by 7 bases, the J end by 7 bases, with 13 bases between. This CDR3 reads CSETQGRTQYF. For the CDR3, the DNA is TGCAGCGAGACACAGGGTCGGACCCAGTACTTC.

This clonotype appeared many times. The chain employs TRBV7-8 and TRBJ2-5; possible D gene TRBD2, 5 bases. V dropped 4 bases and J dropped 3 bases, with 18 bases sitting between them. Looked up from germline, CDR1 is SGHVS and CDR2 is FQNEAQ. This CDR3 has 16 residues. CDR3 DNA sequence: TGTGCCAGCAGCTCCTGGCCCCGAGAGGGAGAAGAGACCCAGTACTTC. This gives the protein CASSSWPREGEETQYF.

As for this clonotype: It may be a read error: a sequence one base away is much more abundant. The chain couples TRBV6-5 to TRBJ1-1; D not resolved. The CDR3 is 15 amino acids. Germline V lookup: CDR1 MNHEY, CDR2 SVGAGI. CDR3 amino acids: CASSYSGGRNTEDFF. The CDR3, as DNA: TGTGCCAGCAGTTACTCAGGCGGTAGGAACACTGAAGATTTCTTT.

This clonotype occurred many times. This chain joins TRBV12-3 or TRBV12-4 and TRBJ1-4, with unresolved D. The CDR3 is 11 amino acids. Trimming left V 5 bases short and J 4 bases short, with 2 bases between. For the CDR3, the DNA is TGTGCCAGCAGTGGTAATGAAAAACTGTTTTTT. Protein sequence: CASSGNEKLFF.

The sample holds many counts of this clonotype. The rearrangement uses TRBV5-1 and TRBJ2-7; D call uncertain. Germline CDR1 is SGHRS and CDR2 is YFSETQ. Trimming shortened V by 0 bases and J by 2 bases, and 9 bases separated the two germline ends. CDR3 size: 14 residues. The CDR3 DNA sequence: TGCGCCAGCAGCTTGGCTGTCAGCACCTACGAGCAGTACTTC. It yields the protein CASSLAVSTYEQYF.

This clonotype has just a few counts. The gene calls are TRBV27 and TRBJ2-1; 9 bases map to TRBD1. Germline V gene lookup returns CDR1 MNHEY and CDR2 SMNVEV (reference sequence). The CDR3 extends over 13 amino acids. J gave up 8 bases and V 5 bases, and 4 bases lay outside the gene matches. This chain's CDR3 is CASSPGQGYEQFF. The CDR3 region has the DNA TGTGCCAGCAGTCCGGGACAGGGCTATGAGCAGTTCTTC.